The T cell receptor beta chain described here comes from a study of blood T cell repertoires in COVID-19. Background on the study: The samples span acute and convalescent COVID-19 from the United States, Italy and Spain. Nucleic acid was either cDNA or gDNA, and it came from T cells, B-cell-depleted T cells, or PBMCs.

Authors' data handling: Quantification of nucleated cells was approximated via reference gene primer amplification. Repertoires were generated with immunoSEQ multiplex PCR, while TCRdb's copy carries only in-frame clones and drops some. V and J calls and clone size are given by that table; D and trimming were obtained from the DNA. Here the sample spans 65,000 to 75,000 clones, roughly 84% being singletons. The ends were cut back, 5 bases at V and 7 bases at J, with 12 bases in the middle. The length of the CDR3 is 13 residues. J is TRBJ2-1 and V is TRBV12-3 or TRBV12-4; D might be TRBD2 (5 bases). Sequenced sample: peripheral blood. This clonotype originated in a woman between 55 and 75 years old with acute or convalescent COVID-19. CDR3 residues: CASSRGGGNEQFF. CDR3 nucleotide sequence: TGTGCCAGCAGTCGAGGAGGCGGGAATGAGCAGTTCTTC.